This TCR beta chain comes out of a study of T-cell reconstitution after alpha-beta-depleted transplantation in children. This clonotype was detected ten times or more. Preparing the TCRbeta library involved the use of unique molecular identifiers. TCRdb reanalysed the PCR reads using MiXCR and keeps one entry per CDR3 protein. In the table there are approximately 170,000 distinct CDR3 sequences, approximately 10% of which are singletons. Germline V gene lookup returns CDR1 DFQATT and CDR2 SNEGSKA (reference sequence). The germline V and J ends were trimmed by 3 bases and 2 bases, with 11 bases remaining between them. The CDR3 extends over 13 amino acids.

The chain links TRBV20-1 to TRBJ2-7; D might be TRBD1 (6 bases). The clonotype was recovered from a boy aged 2 to 10 with acute myeloid leukemia, due to receive a stem cell transplant. The sequencing used PBMCs, collected before TCRalphabeta/CD19-depleted stem cell transplant. The DNA for the CDR3 is TGCAGTGCTAGTAATCAGGGGCCCTACGAGCAGTACTTC. Amino acid sequence: CSASNQGPYEQYF.